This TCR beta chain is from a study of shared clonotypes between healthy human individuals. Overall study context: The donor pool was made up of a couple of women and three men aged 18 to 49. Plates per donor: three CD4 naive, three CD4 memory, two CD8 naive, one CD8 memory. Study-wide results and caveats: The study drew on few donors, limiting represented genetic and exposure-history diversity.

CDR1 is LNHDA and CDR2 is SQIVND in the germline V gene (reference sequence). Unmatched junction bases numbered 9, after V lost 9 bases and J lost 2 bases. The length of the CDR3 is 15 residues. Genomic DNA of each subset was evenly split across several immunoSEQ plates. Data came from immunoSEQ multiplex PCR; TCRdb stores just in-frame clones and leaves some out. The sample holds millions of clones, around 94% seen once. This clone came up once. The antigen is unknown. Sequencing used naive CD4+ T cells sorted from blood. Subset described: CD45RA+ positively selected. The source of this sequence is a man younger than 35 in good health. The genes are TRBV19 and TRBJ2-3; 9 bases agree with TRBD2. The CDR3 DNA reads TGTGCCAGCCAGGGGCTAGCGGGGTTCACAGATACGCAGTATTTT. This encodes CASQGLAGFTDTQYF.